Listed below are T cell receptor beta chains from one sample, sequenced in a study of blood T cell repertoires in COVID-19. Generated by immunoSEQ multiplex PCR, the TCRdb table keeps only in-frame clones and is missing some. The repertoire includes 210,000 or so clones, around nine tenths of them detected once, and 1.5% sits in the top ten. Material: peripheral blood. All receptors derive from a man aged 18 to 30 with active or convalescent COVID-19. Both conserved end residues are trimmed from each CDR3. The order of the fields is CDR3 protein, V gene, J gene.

ASSLFQGGNYGYT	TRBV5-8	TRBJ1-2
ATTTGGPPYEQY	TRBV15	TRBJ2-7
ASSFGSSLDEQF	TRBV11-2	TRBJ2-1
ASSLDRFNEKLF	TRBV7-9	TRBJ1-4
SASVPGLGTDTQY	TRBV20-1	TRBJ2-3
ASTEAAGNQPQH	TRBV7-9	TRBJ1-5
ASSIASDRGDGYT	TRBV19	TRBJ1-2
TSSRHAGQGTPLVYTEAF	TRBV1	TRBJ1-1
ASSLTGGDSPLH	TRBV7-3	TRBJ1-6
ASSSHHQGPRGYT	TRBV27	TRBJ1-2
ASSFSGSLYEQF	TRBV28	TRBJ2-1
ASSLAHLESQPQH	TRBV19	TRBJ1-5
ASSTPTGLKTQY	TRBV6-5	TRBJ2-5
ASSQEGGYGYT	TRBV3-1/TRBV3-2	TRBJ1-2
ASSLNLDGGEAF	TRBV11-2	TRBJ1-1
ASSWDSTYEQY	TRBV5-1	TRBJ2-7
ASSLDPGGANVLT	TRBV5-1	TRBJ2-6
SARPVEAF	TRBV29-1	TRBJ1-1
ASSQGGRNYEQY	TRBV4-3	TRBJ2-7
ASSGAGTFGEQY	TRBV5-1	TRBJ2-7
ASSPAGGSNYGYT	TRBV9	TRBJ1-2
SAHDRSGGGYT	TRBV29-1	TRBJ1-2
ASSSRVGLDRNEQF	TRBV5-4	TRBJ2-1
ASRPNRGFPYEQY	TRBV5-1	TRBJ2-7
ASSFDRSSYEQY	TRBV7-3	TRBJ2-7
ASSLGNTGELF	TRBV2	TRBJ2-2
ATSDSHGARASGGGRVNEQF	TRBV24-1	TRBJ2-1
ASSPSDSRALH	TRBV18	TRBJ1-6
ASSRTPNTEAF	TRBV7-2	TRBJ1-1
ASRGLAEYNEQF	TRBV2	TRBJ2-1
ASYSGRSTGELF	TRBV19	TRBJ2-2
ASSLAWTGVGSNQPQH	TRBV7-8	TRBJ1-5
AAGGSGELF	TRBV10-3	TRBJ2-2
ASSLGTGGYQETQY	TRBV7-2	TRBJ2-5
ASSPPVGTGVYQETQY	TRBV18	TRBJ2-5
ASSLSGGTEAF	TRBV7-9	TRBJ1-1
AWSKQGATNEKLF	TRBV30	TRBJ1-4
ASSPSQSSNQPQH	TRBV4-2	TRBJ1-5
ASRTSGSTDTQY	TRBV2	TRBJ2-3
ASSSKGQDYNEQF	TRBV9	TRBJ2-1
ASTPGTSGVGNEQF	TRBV27	TRBJ2-1
ASSQDRGNYGYT	TRBV4-3	TRBJ1-2
ASSVAPDSKTEAF	TRBV9	TRBJ1-1
ASSLGLVPSYNEQF	TRBV5-1	TRBJ2-1
ASGLYRTQANYGYT	TRBV12-5	TRBJ1-2
ASRLYRTVNTEAF	TRBV7-2	TRBJ1-1
ASSPGGQETQY	TRBV3-1/TRBV3-2	TRBJ2-5
ASSRPDRDTAVGYT	TRBV19	TRBJ1-2
ASSLSRSQGEQF	TRBV7-2	TRBJ2-1
ASSRRGASTDTQY	TRBV7-9	TRBJ2-3
ASSPHRSTSGRFYEQF	TRBV27	TRBJ2-1